A single sample gave rise to the 13 T cell receptor beta chains below, sequenced in a study of cytomegalovirus exposure and HLA in healthy donors. The PCR used 60 Vbeta and 13 Jbeta primers. The method was immunoSEQ multiplex PCR; TCRdb's version includes in-frame clones alone and lacks a portion of them. Here the sample spans some 170,000 clones, roughly 82% being singletons. The specimen was PBMCs. The receptors come from a girl aged 10 to 17 in good health and CMV-seropositive.

This clone was recorded only once. V and J are TRBV2 and TRBJ1-4; 11 bases are a match to TRBD1. Per germline, CDR1 SNHLY and CDR2 FYNNEI. V shed 6 bases and J 10 bases; nucleotides not matched to a gene: 4. The CDR3 length is 13 residues. CDR3 coding DNA: TGTGCCAGCAGCCGGGACAGGGGGACAAAACTGTTTTTT. Its translation is CASSRDRGTKLFF.

This sequence joins TRBV5-5 and TRBJ2-5; possibly TRBD2 for D (7 bases). Trimming stripped 3 bases from V and 5 bases from J, with 17 bases between. Germline assignment: CDR1 SGHKS and CDR2 YYEKEE (reference sequence). The CDR3 is made up of 15 amino acids. As DNA, the CDR3 is TGTGCCAGCAGCTACCGGGGGGCGCCCTGGGAGACCCAGTACTTC. Translated, it gives CASSYRGAPWETQYF.

The rearrangement joins TRBV7-9 to TRBJ1-5, with 7 positions matching TRBD1. This CDR3 has 14 residues. Per the germline V gene, CDR1 is SEHNR and CDR2 is FQNEAQ (reference sequence). V was clipped by 6 bases and J by 5 bases; unmatched bases: 7. CDR3 protein: CASRSGQGDQPQHF. CDR3 nucleotides: TGTGCCAGCAGATCCGGTCAGGGGGATCAGCCCCAGCATTTT.

This chain uses TRBV5-1 with TRBJ2-5; TRBD2 matches 8 bases. The CDR3 totals 15 residues. Germline CDR1 SGHRS, CDR2 YFSETQ. Trimming took 0 bases from V and 4 from J; bases not matched to a gene: 5. CDR3 in amino acids: CASSLAAAGGETQYF. The CDR3 DNA sequence: TGCGCCAGCAGCTTGGCCGCCGCGGGGGGAGAGACCCAGTACTTC.

CDR3 protein: CASRNLPGLARGDEQYF. CDR3 sequence (DNA): TGTGCCAGCAGAAACCTCCCGGGACTAGCAAGAGGGGACGAGCAGTACTTC. This chain joins TRBV27 and TRBJ2-7; TRBD2 matches 9 bases. This CDR3 comprises 17 residues. The V and J ends lost 6 bases and 5 bases, in that order; junction bases with no gene match: 17. CDR1 is MNHEY and CDR2 is SMNVEV in the germline V gene (reference sequence).

Concerning this clone itself: Lacking the conserved final phenylalanine or tryptophan, this CDR3 likely reflects a read error. The rearrangement joins TRBV29-1 to TRBJ1-1, with D possibly being TRBD1 (6 bases). CDR1 is SQVTM and CDR2 is ANQGSEA in the germline V gene. CDR3 size: 11 residues. The V end lost 7 bases, the J end lost 1 base, and 7 bases lay between the germline ends. CDR3 sequence: CSGGQNTEAFL. Written as DNA, the CDR3 is TGCAGCGGGGGACAGAACACTGAAGCTTTCCTT.

The table lists this clone with a few counts. This chain uses TRBV6-1 with TRBJ2-3, with TRBD2 matching 10 bases. Germline assignment: CDR1 MNHNS and CDR2 SASEGT. The CDR3 is 16 residues long. The V and J ends lost 3 bases and 2 bases, in that order; junction bases with no gene match: 5. Here the CDR3 reads CASSETLAGATDTQYF. For the CDR3, the DNA is TGTGCCAGCAGTGAGACCCTAGCGGGAGCCACAGATACGCAGTATTTT.

J is TRBJ1-2 and V is TRBV7-6; 8 positions match TRBD1. CDR3 size: 14 residues. Germline V gene sequence: CDR1 SGHVS, CDR2 FNYEAQ. The ends lost 2 bases at V and 7 bases at J; junction bases unmatched: 6. The DNA for the CDR3 is TGTGCCAGCAGCTTAACCAACAGGGGGGGTGGCTACACCTTC. Protein product: CASSLTNRGGGYTF. Complete variable domain (other parts from reference TRBV7-6 and TRBJ1-2): GAGVSQSPRYKVTKRGQDVALRCDPISGHVSLYWYRQALGQGPEFLTYFNYEAQQDKSGLPNDRFSAERPEGSISTLTIQRTEQRDSAMYRCASSLTNRGGGYTFGSGTRLTVV.

The genes are TRBV5-4 and TRBJ2-6, with a tentative D call TRBD1 (5 bases). Germline CDR1 and CDR2: SGHNT and YYREEE (reference sequence). Trimming left V 2 bases short and J 4 bases short, with 10 bases between. The CDR3 has 15 amino acids. The CDR3 DNA reads TGTGCCAGCAGCTTCGTACGACAGGGGGCCAACGTCCTGACTTTC. Protein product: CASSFVRQGANVLTF.

This clone was found once. The V gene is TRBV7-9, the J gene TRBJ2-5; D is perhaps TRBD2 (5 bases). The CDR3 is 13 residues long. Germline lookup yields CDR1 SEHNR and CDR2 FQNEAQ (reference sequence). Deletions cut 3 bases from V and 7 bases from J, with 12 bases between. DNA for the CDR3: TGTGCCAGCAGCTTGGAGGAAGTTACGACCCAGTACTTC. This codes for CASSLEEVTTQYF.

The rearrangement uses TRBV10-2 and TRBJ1-4; D is ambiguous. Trimming pared 3 bases from V and 8 bases from J, leaving 13 bases between. The CDR3 spans 14 residues. In germline, CDR1 is WSHSY, CDR2 SAAADI. The CDR3 DNA reads TGCGCCAGCAGTGATCGGAGCCCGGGGGAAAAACTGTTTTTT. Its translation: CASSDRSPGEKLFF.

This clone was found a few times. The J gene is TRBJ1-2, the V gene TRBV5-1; TRBD1 matches at 8 bases. V shed 4 bases and J 4 bases; nucleotides not matched to a gene: 6. The CDR3 is 14 amino acids. Germline V lookup: CDR1 SGHRS, CDR2 YFSETQ. The chain's CDR3 is CASSTGQGSYGYTF. In DNA form, the CDR3 reads TGCGCCAGCAGCACAGGACAGGGTAGCTATGGCTACACCTTC.

The chain employs TRBV2 and TRBJ1-1; no clear D. Germline V CDR1 and CDR2: SNHLY, FYNNEI. The germline V and J ends were trimmed by 4 bases and 1 base, with 10 bases remaining between them. There are 14 residues in the CDR3. This chain's CDR3 is CASSALIRNTEAFF. In nucleotides, the CDR3 is TGTGCCAGCAGTGCCCTTATTAGGAACACTGAAGCTTTCTTT.